This TCR beta chain was sequenced during a study of identical twins. General study findings and limits: There was more out-of-frame TCR alpha sharing in monozygotic twins than models estimated.

This CDR3 comprises 14 residues. Trimming shortened V by 6 bases and J by 0 bases, and 13 bases separated the two germline ends. Germline V gives CDR1 SQVTM, CDR2 ANQGSEA. MiXCR, applied by TCRdb to the 5' RACE reads, yields one record per CDR3 protein. The table lists some 1,600,000 distinct CDR3 sequences, more than 30% of them singletons. Every sampled donor was Caucasian and healthy. As to this clonotype: The antigen remains undetermined.

The sequencing sample was made of cord blood. The TCR comes from a newborn girl in good health. The V and J genes are TRBV29-1 and TRBJ2-3; maybe TRBD2 (5 bases). The CDR3 is CSVPEGFSTDTQYF. CDR3 coding DNA: TGCAGCGTCCCCGAGGGCTTCAGCACAGATACGCAGTATTTT.